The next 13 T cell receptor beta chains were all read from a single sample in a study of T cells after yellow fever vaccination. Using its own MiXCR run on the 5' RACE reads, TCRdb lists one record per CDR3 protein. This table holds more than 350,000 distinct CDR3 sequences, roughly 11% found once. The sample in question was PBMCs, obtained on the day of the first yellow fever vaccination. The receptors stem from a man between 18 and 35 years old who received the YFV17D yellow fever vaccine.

The CDR3 region has the DNA TGCAGCGTCCCGGACGGGGGAAACACCATATATTTT. Protein: CSVPDGGNTIYF. J is TRBJ1-3 and V is TRBV29-1, with D hard to call. Germline V CDR1 and CDR2: SQVTM, ANQGSEA. The CDR3 spans 12 residues. Deletions cut 6 bases from V and 4 bases from J, with 10 bases between.

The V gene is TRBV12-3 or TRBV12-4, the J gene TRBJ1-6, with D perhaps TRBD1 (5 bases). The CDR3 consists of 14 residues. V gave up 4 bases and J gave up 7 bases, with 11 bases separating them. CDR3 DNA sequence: TGTGCCAGCAGTTCGGGACTTAGAAATTCACCCCTCCACTTT. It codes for CASSSGLRNSPLHF.

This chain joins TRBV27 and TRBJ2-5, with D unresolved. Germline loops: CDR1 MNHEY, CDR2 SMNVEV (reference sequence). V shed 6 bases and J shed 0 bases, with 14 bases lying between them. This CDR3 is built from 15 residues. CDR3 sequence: CASSPRTPYQETQYF. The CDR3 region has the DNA TGTGCCAGCAGCCCGCGGACCCCGTACCAAGAGACCCAGTACTTC.

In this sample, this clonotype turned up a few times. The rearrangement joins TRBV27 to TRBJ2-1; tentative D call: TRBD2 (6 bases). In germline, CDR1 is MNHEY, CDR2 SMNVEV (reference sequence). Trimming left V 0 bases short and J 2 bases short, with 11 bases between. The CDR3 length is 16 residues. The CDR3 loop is CASSLSAGTPYNEQFF. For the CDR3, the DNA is TGTGCCAGCAGTTTATCGGCGGGGACGCCCTACAATGAGCAGTTCTTC.

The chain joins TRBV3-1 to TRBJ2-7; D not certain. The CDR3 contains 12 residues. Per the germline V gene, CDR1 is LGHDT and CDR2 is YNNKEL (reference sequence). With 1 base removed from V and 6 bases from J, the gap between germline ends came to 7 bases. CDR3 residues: CASSQGGGEQYV. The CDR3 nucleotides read TGTGCCAGCAGCCAAGGGGGTGGCGAGCAGTACGTC.

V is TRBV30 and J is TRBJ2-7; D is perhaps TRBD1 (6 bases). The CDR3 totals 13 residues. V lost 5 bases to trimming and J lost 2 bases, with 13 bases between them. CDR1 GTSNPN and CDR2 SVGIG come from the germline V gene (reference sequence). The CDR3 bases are TGTGCCTGGTGCCCAGGGGAAACCTACGAGCAGTACTTC. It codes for CAWCPGETYEQYF.

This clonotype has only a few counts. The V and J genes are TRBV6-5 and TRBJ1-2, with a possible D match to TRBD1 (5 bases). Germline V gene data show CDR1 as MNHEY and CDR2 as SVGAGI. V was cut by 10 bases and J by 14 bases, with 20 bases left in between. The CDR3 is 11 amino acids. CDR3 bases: TGTGCCACCTCCCAGGCGGGAGGGGAGACCTTC. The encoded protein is CATSQAGGETF.

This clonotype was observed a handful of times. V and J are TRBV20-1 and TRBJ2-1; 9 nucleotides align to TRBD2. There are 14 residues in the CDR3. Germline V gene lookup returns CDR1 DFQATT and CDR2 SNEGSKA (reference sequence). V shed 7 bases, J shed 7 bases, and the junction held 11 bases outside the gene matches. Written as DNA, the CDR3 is TGCAGTGTCGCGGAGCTAGCGGGGAGGAATGAGCAGTTCTTC. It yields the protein CSVAELAGRNEQFF.

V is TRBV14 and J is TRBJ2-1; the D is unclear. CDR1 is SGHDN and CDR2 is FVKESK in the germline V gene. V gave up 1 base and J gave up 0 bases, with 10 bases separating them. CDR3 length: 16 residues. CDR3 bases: TGTGCCAGCAGCCAAGGCAGAGAGGTCTCCTACAATGAGCAGTTCTTC. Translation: CASSQGREVSYNEQFF.

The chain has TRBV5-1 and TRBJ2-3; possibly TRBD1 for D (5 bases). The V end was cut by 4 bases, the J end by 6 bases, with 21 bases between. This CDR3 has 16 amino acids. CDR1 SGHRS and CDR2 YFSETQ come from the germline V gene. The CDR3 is CASSPGHPIQTDTQYF. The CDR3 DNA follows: TGCGCCAGCAGCCCCGGACATCCAATACAAACGGATACGCAGTATTTT.

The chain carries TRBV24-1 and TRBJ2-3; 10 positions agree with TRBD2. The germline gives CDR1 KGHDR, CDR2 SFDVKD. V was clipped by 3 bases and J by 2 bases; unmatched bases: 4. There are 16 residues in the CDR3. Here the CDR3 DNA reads TGTGCCACCAGTGATGCGAGCGGGGGGGCCACAGATACGCAGTATTTT. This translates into CATSDASGGATDTQYF.

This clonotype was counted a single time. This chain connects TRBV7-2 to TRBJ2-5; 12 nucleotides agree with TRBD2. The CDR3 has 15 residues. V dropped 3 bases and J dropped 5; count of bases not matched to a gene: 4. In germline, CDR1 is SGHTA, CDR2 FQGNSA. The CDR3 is CASSFHLAGGETQYF. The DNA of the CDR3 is TGTGCCAGCAGCTTTCACCTAGCGGGGGGGGAGACCCAGTACTTC.

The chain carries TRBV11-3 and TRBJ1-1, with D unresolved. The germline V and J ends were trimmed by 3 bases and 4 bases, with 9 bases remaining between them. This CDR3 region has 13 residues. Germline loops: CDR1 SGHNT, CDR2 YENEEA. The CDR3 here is CASSFDGSTEAFF. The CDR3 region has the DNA TGTGCCAGCAGCTTCGACGGAAGCACTGAAGCTTTCTTT.